Presented here are 13 T cell receptor beta chains from one specimen sequenced in a study of shared clonotypes between healthy human individuals. The assay was immunoSEQ multiplex PCR, and TCRdb's table has in-frame clones only and misses some. Of roughly 2.2 million clones listed, 85% to 95% are singletons. Sequences were obtained from naive CD4+ T cells from PBMCs. Subset denoted: CD45RA+ positively selected. The receptors originated from a man between 18 and 35 years old in good health. Some clones in this sample may be carry-over from other donors' samples.

The J gene is TRBJ2-7, the V gene TRBV7-9; TRBD2 aligns across 9 bases. The CDR3 runs 13 residues. Germline lookup yields CDR1 SEHNR and CDR2 FQNEAQ (reference sequence). J was trimmed by 5 bases and V by 5 bases; bases with no gene match: 4. This chain's CDR3 is CASSVSGSHEQYF. CDR3 nucleotide sequence: TGTGCCAGCAGCGTTAGCGGGAGCCACGAGCAGTACTTC.

The rearrangement links TRBV10-3 to TRBJ2-3, with D perhaps assigned TRBD1 or TRBD2 (5 bases each). V was pared by 6 bases and J by 1 base, with 14 bases between. The length of the CDR3 is 15 residues. The germline V gene has CDR1 ENHRY and CDR2 SYGVKD. CDR3 nucleotide sequence: TGTGCCATCAGCACCCCGGGACGGGGCACAGATACGCAGTATTTT. It specifies CAISTPGRGTDTQYF.

CDR3 in amino acids: CASRLVGQGAGGYTF. CDR3 DNA: TGTGCCAGCAGACTGGTGGGACAGGGGGCCGGAGGCTACACCTTC. J is TRBJ1-2 and V is TRBV5-6, with 12 bases matching TRBD1. From germline, CDR1 is SGHDT and CDR2 YYEEEE. V lost 5 bases, J lost 8 bases, and 10 bases stayed unmatched. The CDR3 is 15 amino acids.

This clone was detected only once. The gene calls are TRBV27 and TRBJ1-5, with TRBD1 as a possible D gene (6 bases). The germline V and J ends were trimmed by 1 base and 1 base, with 17 bases remaining between them. From germline, CDR1 is MNHEY and CDR2 SMNVEV (reference sequence). The CDR3 is made up of 18 amino acids. DNA for the CDR3: TGTGCCAGCAGTTTATGGGGCCAGGGGAGGACGAGCAATCAGCCCCAGCATTTT. Amino acids: CASSLWGQGRTSNQPQHF.

A remark on this clone: At the DNA level, this CDR3 is encoded by other sequences in the same sample as well. This chain links TRBV6-1 with TRBJ2-1; no firm D call. V was clipped by 1 base and J by 2 bases, with 3 bases between them. This CDR3 spans 13 amino acids. Germline CDR1 MNHNS, CDR2 SASEGT. This CDR3 is CASSEGPYNEQFF. Written as DNA, the CDR3 is TGTGCCAGCAGTGAAGGCCCCTACAATGAGCAGTTCTTC.

CDR3 residues: CASSAEGGLRGPETQYF. The CDR3 nucleotides are TGTGCCAGCAGCGCCGAGGGCGGACTCCGAGGCCCGGAGACCCAGTACTTC. The chain links TRBV9 to TRBJ2-5, with a tentative D call TRBD2 (5 bases). Germline values: CDR1 SGDLS, CDR2 YYNGEE. The CDR3 is 17 amino acids. The V end lost 3 bases, the J end lost 5 bases, and 23 bases lay between the germline ends.

The chain couples TRBV28 to TRBJ2-7; 8 nucleotides match TRBD1. The germline V gene has CDR1 MDHEN and CDR2 SYDVKM. The CDR3 contains 15 residues. Losses at the gene ends were 5 bases for V and 7 bases for J; bases not matched to a gene: 13. The CDR3 loop reads CASSDSGTGGVEQYF. DNA for the CDR3: TGTGCCAGCAGTGATTCCGGGACAGGTGGCGTGGAGCAGTACTTC.

The chain links TRBV7-2 to TRBJ2-7; 11 nucleotides match TRBD2. Trimming at V came to 2 bases and at J to 1 base, leaving 4 bases not matched to a gene. CDR1 and CDR2 from the germline V gene are SGHTA and FQGNSA. The CDR3 has 16 residues. CDR3 amino acids: CASSLYGTSGSYEQYF. The CDR3 DNA reads TGTGCCAGCAGCTTATACGGGACTAGCGGTTCCTACGAGCAGTACTTC.

The chain carries TRBV5-1 and TRBJ1-1; tentatively, D is TRBD1 (5 bases). Trimming shortened V by 0 bases and J by 0 bases, and 15 bases separated the two germline ends. The CDR3 totals 17 residues. Germline V gene lookup returns CDR1 SGHRS and CDR2 YFSETQ. The CDR3 DNA reads TGCGCCAGCAGCTTGGGGTTACGACAGACCATGAACACTGAAGCTTTCTTT. The encoded protein is CASSLGLRQTMNTEAFF.

This clone has just a few counts. V gene TRBV6-6 combines with J gene TRBJ1-5; perhaps TRBD1 as D (5 bases). The V gene's germline CDR1 is MNHNY and CDR2 SVGAGI (reference sequence). The CDR3 totals 14 residues. With 2 bases removed from V and 7 bases from J, the gap between germline ends came to 12 bases. The CDR3 region is CASSYVMGEQPQHF. DNA of the CDR3: TGTGCCAGCAGTTACGTGATGGGGGAACAGCCCCAGCATTTT.

The rearrangement links TRBV10-2 to TRBJ2-7; TRBD1 matches 7 bases. From germline, CDR1 is WSHSY and CDR2 SAAADI. The V segment lost 8 bases and the J segment 1 base; nucleotides outside the gene matches: 5. The CDR3 covers 13 residues. The CDR3 spells CASGRQGSYEQYF. CDR3 bases: TGCGCCAGCGGGAGACAGGGTTCCTACGAGCAGTACTTC.

V gene TRBV6-5 combines with J gene TRBJ1-1, with D maybe TRBD1 (6 bases). This CDR3 spans 14 amino acids. Germline values: CDR1 MNHEY, CDR2 SVGAGI. The V and J ends lost 0 bases and 6 bases respectively, with 11 bases between them. The CDR3 DNA is TGTGCCAGCAGTTACTCGGGGGCGGTCGCTGAAGCTTTCTTT. This codes for CASSYSGAVAEAFF.

The count of this clone is one. The CDR3 is CASSQFRGALRNEQFF. CDR3 DNA sequence: TGTGCCAGCTCTCAATTTCGGGGCGCGTTAAGGAATGAGCAGTTCTTC. V usage is TRBV18 and J usage is TRBJ2-1; D possibly matches TRBD1 or TRBD2 (5 bases each). Germline V gene lookup returns CDR1 KGHSH and CDR2 LQKENI. The CDR3 contains 16 residues. Trimming took 6 bases from V and 7 from J, leaving 22 bases between them.